This entry lists 8 T cell receptor beta chains sequenced from one sample in a study of glioma-infiltrating T cells after dendritic cell vaccination. Profiling relied on immunoSEQ multiplex PCR, and the TCRdb table lists in-frame clones only, not all of them. The table records fewer than 100,000 clones, approximately 90% of them present only once. The sample in question was blood, obtained before dendritic cell vaccination. These receptors all come from a human donor with glioblastoma.

The chain uses TRBV5-5 and TRBJ2-1; tentative D call: TRBD1 (6 bases). The V gene's germline CDR1 is SGHKS and CDR2 YYEKEE (reference sequence). Trimming cost V 0 bases and J 0 bases, with 13 bases left between them. The CDR3 is made up of 17 amino acids. The CDR3 DNA reads as TGTGCCAGCAGCTTGGACATGGGGGCTAGCTCCTACAATGAGCAGTTCTTC. Protein: CASSLDMGASSYNEQFF.

The chain couples TRBV9 to TRBJ2-2; perhaps TRBD2 as D (6 bases). The V gene's germline CDR1 is SGDLS and CDR2 YYNGEE. CDR3 length: 16 residues. The germline V and J ends were trimmed by 4 bases and 1 base, with 14 bases remaining between them. Here the CDR3 reads CASSPARGGNTGELFF. In nucleotides, the CDR3 is TGTGCCAGCAGCCCAGCTCGGGGAGGGAACACCGGGGAGCTGTTTTTT. Together with reference TRBV9 and TRBJ2-2, the CDR3 gives the full variable domain: DSGVTQTPKHLITATGQRVTLRCSPRSGDLSVYWYQQSLDQGLQFLIQYYNGEERAKGNILERFSAQQFPDLHSELNLSSLELGDSALYFCASSPARGGNTGELFFGEGSRLTVL.

This clone was seen more than once but under ten times. CDR3 sequence reads: CARSLGRERSPEAFF. CDR3 DNA: TGTGCCAGAAGCTTGGGGCGGGAGAGGAGCCCTGAAGCTTTCTTT. The chain uses TRBV5-3 and TRBJ1-1; D remains ambiguous. TRBV5-3 is an ORF; its function is uncertain. V shed 0 bases and J shed 6 bases, with 15 bases lying between them. There are 15 residues in the CDR3.

V and J are TRBV7-2 and TRBJ1-5; D is undetermined. The ends were cut back, 3 bases at V and 0 bases at J, with 9 bases in the middle. The CDR3 sequence is 15 residues long. Germline loops: CDR1 SGHTA, CDR2 FQGNSA. The CDR3 reads CASSFAGGSNQPQHF. As DNA, the CDR3 is TGTGCCAGCAGCTTCGCAGGAGGTAGCAATCAGCCCCAGCATTTT.

This sequence joins TRBV5-1 and TRBJ1-6, with 7 bases identical to TRBD1. Germline trimming cut 2 bases from V and 7 bases from J; bases unmatched to any gene: 12. This CDR3 has 17 residues. From germline, CDR1 is SGHRS and CDR2 YFSETQ. The CDR3 reads CASSFSETGASNSPLHF. In DNA, the CDR3 is TGCGCCAGCAGCTTTTCCGAAACAGGGGCGTCAAATTCACCCCTCCACTTT. Drawing the rest from reference TRBV5-1 and TRBJ1-6, the complete variable domain is KAGVTQTPRYLIKTRGQQVTLSCSPISGHRSVSWYQQTPGQGLQFLFEYFSETQRNKGNFPGRFSGRQFSNSRSEMNVSTLELGDSALYLCASSFSETGASNSPLHFGNGTRLTVT.

The chain combines TRBV11-2 with TRBJ1-1; tentatively, D is TRBD1 (5 bases). Trimming left V 2 bases short and J 4 bases short, with 14 bases between. The CDR3 is 15 residues long. Germline V gives CDR1 SGHAT, CDR2 FQNNGV. The CDR3 region is CASSLSGPGVTEAFF. Written as DNA, the CDR3 is TGTGCCAGCAGCTTAAGCGGTCCGGGGGTCACTGAAGCTTTCTTT.

CDR3 nucleotides: TGTGCCAGCAGCCCCAACAGGGGTAGTACAGAGACCCAGTACTTC. It translates to CASSPNRGSTETQYF. V usage is TRBV7-8 and J usage is TRBJ2-5, with 7 positions matching TRBD1. The germline CDR1 and CDR2 sequences are SGHVS and FQNEAQ. V was pared by 5 bases and J by 4 bases, with 10 bases of the junction left unmatched. This CDR3 is 15 amino acids long.

The chain recombines TRBV28 with TRBJ2-1; possible D gene TRBD2, 5 bases. Trimming stripped 4 bases from V and 5 bases from J, with 18 bases between. Per the germline V gene, CDR1 is MDHEN and CDR2 is SYDVKM. The CDR3 sequence is 16 residues long. CDR3 amino acids: CASSSPALAGNNEQFF. In DNA, the CDR3 is TGTGCCAGCAGTTCCCCAGCGCTAGCAGGTAACAATGAGCAGTTCTTC.